This T cell receptor beta chain was identified in a study of cytomegalovirus exposure and HLA in healthy donors. Study findings and constraints: An analysis done earlier found most TCR beta V segments productive about 90% or about 30% of the time. In a later analysis, a missense DCLRE1C variant was linked to TCR beta V- and J-gene trimming. Confirmation in vitro established that three CMV-associated chains were specific for CMV antigens.

Donors in the study were healthy people who gave bone marrow. The PCR had 60 Vbeta and 13 Jbeta primers. The protocol was immunoSEQ multiplex PCR, while the TCRdb copy is restricted to in-frame clones and leaves out a portion. The sample consists of over 150,000 clones, about 80% of them appearing once. V lost 2 bases to trimming and J lost 3 bases; unmatched junction nucleotides: 2. This CDR3 region has 14 residues. In germline, CDR1 is LGHNA, CDR2 YSLEER. This clone has more than one count but fewer than ten. The antigen is undetermined. Sequenced material: PBMCs. The sequence was obtained from a woman aged 45-59 years in good health and CMV-seronegative. The chain recombines TRBV4-3 with TRBJ2-7; 9 nucleotides line up with TRBD1. The CDR3 is CASSQRQGDYEQYF. The CDR3 DNA reads TGCGCCAGCAGCCAAAGACAGGGGGACTACGAGCAGTACTTC.